This section outlines one T cell receptor (beta chain) sequence together with its context. Its antigen is unidentified. CDR1 and CDR2 (germline): SGHNT, YYREEE (reference sequence). The CDR3 sequence is 15 residues long. Losses at the gene ends were 4 bases for V and 4 bases for J; bases not matched to a gene: 6. These data belong to a study of cytomegalovirus exposure and HLA in healthy donors. Whole-study results and caveats: Confirmation in vitro established that three CMV-associated chains were specific for CMV antigens.

Here immunoSEQ multiplex PCR was the method, and the copy in TCRdb shows in-frame clones only, minus some. Here the sample spans under 200,000 clones, approximately 88% being singletons. The donors were members of the roughly 120-subject validation cohort (separate from the roughly 700-subject first cohort). Sequences were obtained from PBMCs. This clonotype was obtained from a man aged 18 to 29 in good health and CMV-seropositive. The chain carries TRBV5-4 and TRBJ2-2; 8 positions agree with TRBD1. This chain's CDR3 is CASSPTQGGTGELFF. CDR3 in DNA: TGTGCCAGCAGCCCTACACAGGGGGGCACCGGGGAGCTGTTTTTT.